This passage covers 25 T cell receptor beta chains from one sample sequenced in a study of CD8+CD57+ T cells in acquired aplastic anemia. For CDR3 and TCR beta VDJ profiling, genomic DNA was the template used. TCRdb redid the calling of the reads with MiXCR, one entry per CDR3 protein. Of 150,000 to 200,000 distinct CDR3 sequences listed, around 48% are singletons. All sequencing subjects had displayed CD8+CD57+ cell expansion on flow cytometry. Sequenced input: sorted CD4+, CD8+, or CD8+CD57+ T cells (not recorded which) from PBMCs. The receptors were sampled from a human donor with aplastic anemia.

V and J are TRBV20-1 and TRBJ2-5; 13 bases fit TRBD2. This CDR3 has 16 residues. With 2 bases clipped from V and 2 bases from J, the junction kept 5 bases outside the gene matches. CDR1 is DFQATT, CDR2 SNEGSKA, per germline (reference sequence). The CDR3 DNA follows: TGCAGTGCTAGACCCCGACTAGCGGGGGGACAAGAGACCCAGTACTTC. Translated, it gives CSARPRLAGGQETQYF.

The sample holds many counts of this clonotype. The genes are TRBV12-3 or TRBV12-4 and TRBJ2-3; no clear D. The germline V and J ends were trimmed by 2 bases and 2 bases, with 8 bases remaining between them. CDR3 length: 14 residues. CDR3 in DNA: TGTGCCAGCAGTTTATCTAGTCACACAGATACGCAGTATTTT. Encoded protein: CASSLSSHTDTQYF.

The chain recombines TRBV24-1 with TRBJ2-7, with D tentatively TRBD1 (6 bases). V was clipped by 6 bases and J by 6 bases, with 11 bases between them. The CDR3 is 12 amino acids. Germline lookup yields CDR1 KGHDR and CDR2 SFDVKD. The CDR3 DNA follows: TGTGCCACCAGTCATACAGGGCGCGAGCAGTACTTC. Its protein is CATSHTGREQYF.

Comments on this clonotype: This likely comes from a read error, as the CDR3 has no conserved phenylalanine or tryptophan at its end. The chain carries TRBV20-1 and TRBJ2-7; 11 bases are a match to TRBD1. V lost 6 bases, J lost 6 bases, and 7 bases stayed unmatched. Germline CDR1 and CDR2: DFQATT and SNEGSKA (reference sequence). CDR3 length: 13 residues. CDR3 region: CSATSGTGGEQYS. CDR3 sequence (DNA): TGCAGTGCAACGTCCGGGACAGGGGGCGAGCAGTACTCC.

The rearrangement links TRBV7-8 to TRBJ1-1, with D unclear. The CDR3 has 11 amino acids. Trimming cost V 5 bases and J 10 bases, with 11 bases left between them. Germline V gives CDR1 SGHVS, CDR2 FQNEAQ. CDR3 sequence reads: CASSHIEGAFF. The CDR3 region has the DNA TGTGCCAGCAGCCACATAGAAGGAGCTTTCTTT.

CDR3 in DNA: TGTGCCAGTAGTAGGCCTAGGGAGACCCAGTACTTC. Its translation: CASSRPRETQYF. This chain joins TRBV19 and TRBJ2-5; no firm D call. This CDR3 has 12 amino acids. Germline assignment: CDR1 LNHDA and CDR2 SQIVND (reference sequence). Between the trimmed V and J ends, which lost 4 bases and 5 bases, there was a span of 8 bases.

The chain recombines TRBV11-2 with TRBJ2-7; 9 bases map to TRBD1. CDR1 SGHAT and CDR2 FQNNGV come from the germline V gene. Trimming at V came to 2 bases and at J to 5 bases, leaving 10 bases not matched to a gene. This CDR3 is built from 16 residues. CDR3 DNA sequence: TGTGCCAGCAGCTTAATTTACGCGGACAGGGGTCACGAGCAGTACTTC. Its translation: CASSLIYADRGHEQYF.

The V call is TRBV5-1, the J call TRBJ1-6; TRBD1 agrees at 8 bases. With 4 bases clipped from V and 6 bases from J, the junction kept 9 bases outside the gene matches. Germline CDR1 is SGHRS and CDR2 is YFSETQ. This CDR3 has 16 amino acids. CDR3 coding DNA: TGCGCCAGCAGCAAGCTGCCGGACAGGGTTAATTCACCCCTCCACTTT. It specifies CASSKLPDRVNSPLHF. Full variable domain (missing parts from reference TRBV5-1 and TRBJ1-6): KAGVTQTPRYLIKTRGQQVTLSCSPISGHRSVSWYQQTPGQGLQFLFEYFSETQRNKGNFPGRFSGRQFSNSRSEMNVSTLELGDSALYLCASSKLPDRVNSPLHFGNGTRLTVT.

The rearrangement uses TRBV11-2 and TRBJ1-2; D is ambiguous. CDR3 length equals 16 residues. V was clipped by 0 bases and J by 0 bases, with 11 bases between them. Germline CDR1 SGHAT, CDR2 FQNNGV. The CDR3: CASSLDGGSANYGYTF. DNA for the CDR3: TGTGCCAGCAGCTTAGATGGAGGTTCAGCTAACTATGGCTACACCTTC.

In its sample, this clonotype was seen many times. The rearrangement uses TRBV9 and TRBJ1-3; 10 bases are shared with TRBD1. This CDR3 has 15 amino acids. J lost 4 bases, V lost 4 bases, and 5 bases had no gene match. CDR1 SGDLS and CDR2 YYNGEE come from the germline V gene. The CDR3 DNA reads TGTGCCAGCAGCATTCGGACAGGGGGGGGAAACACCATATATTTT. Translating gives CASSIRTGGGNTIYF.

This clonotype was counted many times. The chain couples TRBV11-2 to TRBJ2-3, with D perhaps assigned TRBD1 or TRBD2 (5 bases each). The germline V gene encodes CDR1 SGHAT and CDR2 FQNNGV. CDR3 length equals 15 residues. Trimming removed 0 bases from V and 4 bases from J, with 11 bases in between. The CDR3 region has the DNA TGTGCCAGCAGCTTAGAAACGCAGGGAGCAGATACGCAGTATTTT. Translation: CASSLETQGADTQYF.

A word on this clonotype: At one boundary the junction diverges from the germline segment, which might be a read error. The chain joins TRBV11-2 to TRBJ1-5; TRBD1 matches 8 bases. This CDR3 spans 16 amino acids. Germline-derived CDR1 and CDR2 are SGHAT and FQNNGV. The CDR3 DNA is TGTGCCGGCAGCTACCAGGACAGGGTTATTGGGCAGCCCCAGCATTTT. Translating it yields CAGSYQDRVIGQPQHF.

This clonotype was seen a handful of times. The chain is built from TRBV7-6 and TRBJ2-7; 9 positions match TRBD2. CDR1 is SGHVS, CDR2 FNYEAQ, per germline. The CDR3 is made up of 14 amino acids. V was pared by 2 bases and J by 5 bases, with 4 bases of the junction left unmatched. The CDR3 here is CASSLSGGRHEQYF. CDR3 coding DNA: TGTGCCAGCAGCTTAAGCGGGGGGCGTCACGAGCAGTACTTC.

This clonotype is a singleton in its sample. The V call is TRBV6-1, the J call TRBJ2-3; no clear D. Germline CDR1 and CDR2: MNHNS and SASEGT. The ends were cut back, 5 bases at V and 3 bases at J, with 9 bases in the middle. CDR3 length: 13 amino acids. CDR3 amino acids: CASSLATTDTQYF. In DNA, the CDR3 is TGTGCCAGCAGTCTGGCCACTACAGATACGCAGTATTTT.

This clonotype came up many times. The rearrangement links TRBV3-1 to TRBJ1-5; D uncertain. The CDR3 is 14 amino acids. Germline V gene sequence: CDR1 LGHDT, CDR2 YNNKEL (reference sequence). V lost 3 bases to trimming and J lost 5 bases, with 11 bases between them. The CDR3 sequence is CASSHRTLDQPQHF. CDR3 nucleotide sequence: TGTGCCAGCAGCCACCGGACCCTTGATCAGCCCCAGCATTTT.

The sample holds a few counts of this clonotype. This chain uses TRBV10-2 with TRBJ1-3, with D possibly TRBD1 on 5 matching bases. Germline CDR1 and CDR2: WSHSY and SAAADI. The CDR3 length is 14 residues. V lost 4 bases and J 4 bases, leaving 11 bases between the germline ends. The chain's CDR3 is CASSGGTEGNTIYF. As DNA, the CDR3 is TGCGCCAGCAGTGGGGGGACGGAGGGAAACACCATATATTTT.

The chain uses TRBV2 and TRBJ1-1; D possibly corresponds to TRBD1 (6 bases). The V gene's germline CDR1 is SNHLY and CDR2 FYNNEI. This CDR3 is 15 amino acids long. V lost 3 bases and J 4 bases, leaving 15 bases between the germline ends. CDR3 sequence reads: CASSDGRGSGTEAFF. The DNA of the CDR3 is TGTGCCAGCAGTGACGGCAGGGGCTCGGGCACTGAAGCTTTCTTT.

This clonotype was observed at least ten times. CDR3 in amino acids: CSAGRQVGTEAFF. CDR3 bases: TGCAGTGCTGGCCGACAGGTAGGCACTGAAGCTTTCTTT. The rearrangement links TRBV20-1 to TRBJ1-1; the D gene is possibly TRBD1 (6 bases). Germline CDR1 and CDR2: DFQATT and SNEGSKA (reference sequence). Trimming took off 5 bases at V and 4 bases at J, with 14 bases between the two ends. The length of the CDR3 is 13 residues.

This clonotype was picked up many times. The chain has TRBV19 and TRBJ2-6; a possible D gene is TRBD2 (5 bases). Trimming took off 5 bases at V and 0 bases at J, with 11 bases between the two ends. Per germline, CDR1 LNHDA and CDR2 SQIVND (reference sequence). The CDR3 is 16 residues long. CDR3 nucleotides: TGTGCCAGTAGTCCCCCCGGGGTCTCTGGGGCCAACGTCCTGACTTTC. It translates to CASSPPGVSGANVLTF.

This clonotype came up many times. V gene TRBV20-1 combines with J gene TRBJ2-2, with 8 bases aligning to TRBD2. V shed 6 bases and J 4 bases; nucleotides not matched to a gene: 7. Germline CDR1 and CDR2: DFQATT and SNEGSKA (reference sequence). There are 14 residues in the CDR3. The CDR3 DNA reads as TGCAGTGCCGCACGGGGGGGATCCACCGGGGAGCTGTTTTTT. This translates into CSAARGGSTGELFF.

This clonotype has at least ten counts. The gene calls are TRBV6-1 and TRBJ2-3; no clear D gene. V was trimmed by 5 bases and J by 8 bases, leaving 11 bases between them. Looked up from germline, CDR1 is MNHNS and CDR2 is SASEGT. This CDR3 spans 12 amino acids. The CDR3 here is CASSRASGTQYF. CDR3 sequence (DNA): TGTGCCAGCAGTCGAGCAAGTGGTACGCAGTATTTT.

V gene TRBV4-2 combines with J gene TRBJ1-1; D is undetermined. The CDR3 has 16 residues. Germline lookup yields CDR1 LGHNA and CDR2 YNFKEQ. V was shortened by 0 bases and J by 4 bases, with 15 bases between the two germline ends. CDR3 coding DNA: TGTGCCAGCAGCCAAGATCAGGCGTCAGGACTCACTGAAGCTTTCTTT. Protein sequence: CASSQDQASGLTEAFF.

This clonotype was recorded at least ten times. DNA for the CDR3: TGTGCCAGCACCCACGGAGATGAGCAGTTCTTC. Encoded protein: CASTHGDEQFF. The V and J genes are TRBV6-5 and TRBJ2-1; D remains ambiguous. CDR1 is MNHEY and CDR2 is SVGAGI in the germline V gene. Trimming pared 7 bases from V and 8 bases from J, leaving 9 bases between. This CDR3 spans 11 amino acids.

This clonotype was picked up many times. J is TRBJ2-7 and V is TRBV6-1; either TRBD1 or TRBD2 may supply D (5 bases each). Germline V gene sequence: CDR1 MNHNS, CDR2 SASEGT. V lost 6 bases to trimming and J lost 4 bases, with 16 bases between them. The CDR3 sequence is 14 residues long. CDR3 region: CASRRDGVTYEQYF. CDR3 sequence (DNA): TGTGCCAGCAGACGGGACGGCGTGACGTACGAGCAGTACTTC.

CDR3 coding DNA: TGTGCCAGCAGTCCGGGCGGGAGAAACACAGATACGCAGTATTTT. Protein sequence: CASSPGGRNTDTQYF. This sequence joins TRBV2 and TRBJ2-3; 7 positions agree with TRBD2. Germline values: CDR1 SNHLY, CDR2 FYNNEI. This CDR3 contains 15 residues. V was pared by 5 bases and J by 2 bases, with 7 bases of the junction left unmatched.